This is a list of T cell receptor beta chains from one sample in a study of tumor-infiltrating lymphocytes in primary liver carcinoma. From the multiplex PCR reads, TCRdb called clonotypes with MiXCR, one entry per CDR3 protein. The sample lists about 180,000 distinct CDR3 sequences, roughly 60% seen once, with roughly 76% in the top ten. Material for sequencing was peripheral blood. These receptors came from a middle-aged man with primary liver carcinoma and hepatitis B virus infection. Each CDR3 is given with its conserved first and last residue. A D gene is named only where the DNA matches it firmly. Size tells how often a clone was seen (once, few, many) or the class of an expanded clone, and some rows leave it out.

V	size	J	D	CDR3	DNA
TRBV11-2	NA	TRBJ2-7	TRBD1	CASSSRRTGGSYEQHF	TGTGCCAGCAGCTCCCGTAGGACAGGGGGCTCCTACGAGCAGCACTTC
TRBV10-3	few	TRBJ2-7	NA	CAIQPALGPYEQYF	TGTGCCATCCAGCCCGCCTTGGGGCCCTACGAGCAGTACTTC
TRBV29-1	many	TRBJ2-5	NA	CSVMKWTEQETQYF	TGCAGCGTGATGAAGTGGACAGAGCAAGAGACCCAGTACTTC
TRBV10-3	NA	TRBJ2-3	NA	CAISEEYTGFGTDTQYF	TGTGCCATCAGCGAGGAATACACAGGGTTCGGGACAGATACGCAGTATTTT
TRBV5-5	many	TRBJ2-7	NA	CASSLELSYEQYF	TGCGCCAGCAGCTTGGAGCTTTCCTACGAGCAGTACTTC
TRBV12-3/TRBV12-4	once	TRBJ2-2	TRBD2	CASSFGASGRAANTGELFF	TGTGCCAGCAGTTTCGGGGCTAGCGGGAGGGCCGCCAACACCGGGGAGCTGTTTTTT
TRBV11-2	once	TRBJ2-1	NA	CANSLVVLGGNNEQFF	TGTGCCAACAGCCTAGTCGTCCTCGGGGGAAACAATGAGCAGTTCTTC
TRBV11-2	once	TRBJ2-1	NA	CACSLLAGYNEQFF	TGTGCCTGCAGCTTACTCGCGGGTTACAATGAGCAGTTCTTC
TRBV12-3/TRBV12-4	NA	TRBJ2-7	NA	CASSSDYEQYF	TGTGCCAGCAGCTCGGACTACGAGCAGTACTTC
TRBV4-1	NA	TRBJ2-1	NA	CASSLPAASYNEQFF	TGCGCCAGCAGTCTACCAGCGGCCTCCTACAATGAGCAGTTCTTC
TRBV14	NA	TRBJ2-7	TRBD1	CASSRGQGSYEQYF	TGTGCCAGCAGCCGGGGACAGGGGTCCTACGAGCAGTACTTC
TRBV11-2	many	TRBJ2-7	NA	CASSFGGKSYEQYF	TGTGCCAGCAGCTTCGGCGGGAAGTCCTACGAGCAGTACTTC
TRBV5-1	NA	TRBJ1-2	NA	CASRLQNYGYTF	TGCGCCAGCAGATTGCAAAACTATGGCTACACCTTC
TRBV5-1	NA	TRBJ2-1	NA	CASSLAGAEGNEQFF	TGCGCCAGCAGCTTGGCCGGGGCGGAAGGTAATGAGCAGTTCTTC
TRBV29-1	NA	TRBJ2-7	NA	CSVDGGYEQYF	TGCAGCGTTGATGGAGGGTACGAGCAGTACTTC
TRBV6-5	NA	TRBJ2-1	NA	CASSSQYNEQFF	TGTGCCAGCAGTTCGCAATACAATGAGCAGTTCTTC
TRBV6-2/TRBV6-3	NA	TRBJ2-7	NA	CASTRQISYEQYF	TGTGCCAGCACTCGACAGATCTCCTACGAGCAGTACTTC
TRBV6-6	few	TRBJ2-7	TRBD2	CASREISGNSYEQYF	TGTGCCAGCAGAGAAATTAGCGGGAATAGTTACGAGCAGTACTTC
TRBV11-2	many	TRBJ2-7	NA	CASRSGGGEEQYF	TGTGCCAGCAGGTCCGGAGGGGGTGAAGAGCAGTACTTC